The 20 T cell receptor beta chains presented below share a single source sample, sequenced in a study of shared clonotypes between healthy human individuals. Naive CD8 cells were CD45RO-negative, positively selected for CCR7, excluding terminally differentiated effector memory CD45RA+ cells. Sequencing used immunoSEQ multiplex PCR; TCRdb keeps in-frame clones, though not all of them. The sample comprises about 2.2 million clones, 85% to 95% of which are singletons, and 1.5% to 2% rests with the top ten. The sample taken for sequencing was naive CD8+ T cells from PBMCs. All receptors come from a man in his late teens or twenties in good health. Some clones in this sample may be carry-over from other donors' samples.

Details on this clone: Additional DNA sequences in this sample encode the identical CDR3. The chain joins TRBV15 to TRBJ2-1; D gene uncertain. V was pared by 0 bases and J by 1 base, with 7 bases between. Germline values: CDR1 LNHNV, CDR2 YYDKDF (reference sequence). The CDR3 length is 15 residues. The CDR3 loop reads CATSRDRASYNEQFF. The CDR3 DNA follows: TGTGCCACCAGCAGAGATCGAGCGTCCTACAATGAGCAGTTCTTC.

This clone was recorded once. The chain joins TRBV30 to TRBJ2-1, with D perhaps matching TRBD2 (5 bases). Germline CDR1 reads GTSNPN; CDR2 reads SVGIG (reference sequence). The V end lost 5 bases, the J end lost 4 bases, and 15 bases lay between the germline ends. CDR3 size: 14 residues. CDR3 bases: TGTGCCTGGGGATTTGGCGGCGGGTACAATGAGCAGTTCTTC. Residues: CAWGFGGGYNEQFF.

The count of this clone is one. The chain combines TRBV19 with TRBJ2-1, with D maybe TRBD1 (6 bases). Looked up from germline, CDR1 is LNHDA and CDR2 is SQIVND (reference sequence). Trimming left V 3 bases short and J 0 bases short, with 15 bases between. This CDR3 region has 17 residues. CDR3 amino acids: CASSIFPATGSYNEQFF. The DNA for the CDR3 is TGTGCCAGTAGTATTTTTCCCGCGACAGGCTCCTACAATGAGCAGTTCTTC.

The chain couples TRBV9 to TRBJ2-1; D remains unclear. With 1 base removed from V and 7 bases from J, the gap between germline ends came to 9 bases. Germline CDR1 and CDR2: SGDLS and YYNGEE. The CDR3 has 13 amino acids. DNA of the CDR3: TGTGCCAGCAGCGTAAGGGTTCATAATGAGCAGTTCTTC. Translating it yields CASSVRVHNEQFF.

The genes are TRBV27 and TRBJ2-7; 7 bases line up with TRBD2. Trimming cost V 1 base and J 4 bases; bases outside gene matches: 1. This CDR3 comprises 13 residues. The germline gives CDR1 MNHEY, CDR2 SMNVEV (reference sequence). Here the CDR3 DNA reads TGTGCCAGCAGTTTATGGCGGGGGTACGAGCAGTACTTC. Its protein product is CASSLWRGYEQYF.

V is TRBV29-1 and J is TRBJ1-2, with D uncertain. Trimming cost V 0 bases and J 5 bases, with 10 bases left between them. Per the germline V gene, CDR1 is SQVTM and CDR2 is ANQGSEA. This CDR3 comprises 13 residues. This CDR3 is CSVEDWSGYGYTF. CDR3 bases: TGCAGCGTTGAAGATTGGTCGGGTTATGGCTACACCTTC.

With respect to this clone: A far bigger clonotype differs at one base, so this is likely a read error. V gene TRBV7-9 combines with J gene TRBJ1-4, with D tentatively TRBD1 (5 bases). V lost 5 bases and J 9 bases, leaving 16 bases between the germline ends. The germline V gene encodes CDR1 SEHNR and CDR2 FQNEAQ (reference sequence). This CDR3 has 14 residues. The CDR3 here is CASSLGREDKKLFF. CDR3 DNA sequence: TGTGCCAGCAGCCTCGGCAGGGAGGATAAAAAACTGTTTTTT.

The gene calls are TRBV13 and TRBJ2-7; 8 nucleotides agree with TRBD1. V shed 6 bases, J shed 2 bases, and the junction held 3 bases outside the gene matches. The CDR3 runs to 13 residues. Per germline, CDR1 PRHDT and CDR2 FYEKMQ (reference sequence). DNA of the CDR3: TGTGCCAGCAGACAGGGGGGTACCTACGAGCAGTACTTC. Protein product: CASRQGGTYEQYF.

This sequence joins TRBV7-9 and TRBJ1-2; D gene unclear. From germline, CDR1 is SEHNR and CDR2 FQNEAQ (reference sequence). The CDR3 covers 13 residues. Trimming shortened V by 1 base and J by 6 bases, and 9 bases separated the two germline ends. As DNA, the CDR3 is TGTGCCAGCAGCTTAGTGGGCAATGATGGCTACACCTTC. This gives the protein CASSLVGNDGYTF.

The sample holds one count of this clone. The DNA of the CDR3 is TGCAGCCTTGCTGGACAGGGTCCCTACAATGAGCAGTTCTTC. Protein: CSLAGQGPYNEQFF. J is TRBJ2-1 and V is TRBV29-1; 8 nucleotides match TRBD1. After removal of 8 bases from V and 2 bases from J, the junction contained 8 bases not matched to a gene. The CDR3 extends over 14 amino acids. Germline V gene data show CDR1 as SQVTM and CDR2 as ANQGSEA.

This clone was counted only a few times. The chain employs TRBV7-9 and TRBJ1-4, with D hard to call. V was shortened by 5 bases and J by 12 bases, with 16 bases between the two germline ends. Germline CDR1 and CDR2: SEHNR and FQNEAQ (reference sequence). The CDR3 has 13 residues. The CDR3 nucleotides are TGTGCCAGCAGCCCCCGGGGTGGCGGGGAACTGTTTTTT. Protein sequence: CASSPRGGGELFF.

About this clone itself: This same CDR3 is encoded by further DNA sequences in the sample. This chain joins TRBV7-3 and TRBJ2-1; no clear D gene. This CDR3 spans 15 amino acids. The germline CDR1 and CDR2 sequences are SGHTA and FQGTGA. Trimming removed 0 bases from V and 2 bases from J, with 8 bases in between. CDR3 protein: CASSLTGGTYNEQFF. The CDR3, as DNA: TGTGCCAGCAGCTTAACTGGCGGAACCTACAATGAGCAGTTCTTC.

The chain joins TRBV27 to TRBJ1-5; a possible D gene is TRBD1 (6 bases). From germline, CDR1 is MNHEY and CDR2 SMNVEV (reference sequence). Trimming cost V 7 bases and J 6 bases, with 16 bases left between them. The CDR3 is 14 residues long. The CDR3 region is CASTTTGGAQPQHF. The CDR3 DNA reads TGTGCCAGCACCACAACTGGGGGGGCTCAGCCCCAGCATTTT.

This rearrangement joins TRBV9 to TRBJ2-1; 13 positions agree with TRBD2. The CDR3 sequence is 16 residues long. J lost 8 bases, V lost 0 bases, and 5 bases had no gene match. Germline V gene data show CDR1 as SGDLS and CDR2 as YYNGEE. CDR3 protein: CASSVALAGGPHEQFF. CDR3 DNA: TGTGCCAGCAGCGTAGCACTAGCGGGAGGGCCACATGAGCAGTTCTTC.

This CDR3 reads CASSFTAGPEQFF. CDR3 DNA sequence: TGTGCCAGCAGCTTTACTGCGGGGCCCGAGCAGTTCTTC. This chain uses TRBV7-9 with TRBJ2-1; TRBD2 is a possible D gene (6 bases). The CDR3 covers 13 residues. V was trimmed by 3 bases and J by 10 bases, leaving 13 bases between them. Germline V lookup: CDR1 SEHNR, CDR2 FQNEAQ (reference sequence).

The sample holds one count of this clone. The chain combines TRBV7-9 with TRBJ2-1; D remains ambiguous. Germline CDR1 and CDR2: SEHNR and FQNEAQ (reference sequence). Trimming took 5 bases from V and 4 from J, leaving 18 bases between them. The CDR3 is 16 amino acids. CDR3 sequence (DNA): TGTGCCAGCAGCAGCGAAGGGTGGGTACATTACAATGAGCAGTTCTTC. Protein: CASSSEGWVHYNEQFF.

A few counts support this clone. Other DNA sequences within the sample encode an identical CDR3. This chain uses TRBV27 with TRBJ2-2; D unresolved. The length of the CDR3 is 14 residues. Trimming cost V 5 bases and J 0 bases, with 7 bases left between them. The germline V gene encodes CDR1 MNHEY and CDR2 SMNVEV (reference sequence). CDR3 in DNA: TGTGCCAGCAGTCTACGTTCGAACACCGGGGAGCTGTTTTTT. It is translated as CASSLRSNTGELFF.

The table lists this clone with a few counts. This chain links TRBV4-1 with TRBJ1-1; 9 nucleotides agree with TRBD1. Germline V gene sequence: CDR1 MGHRA, CDR2 YSYEKL. J gave up 3 bases and V 4 bases, and 6 bases lay outside the gene matches. The CDR3 totals 15 residues. CDR3 sequence: CASSLRQGGYTEAFF. CDR3 nucleotide sequence: TGCGCCAGCAGCCTCAGACAGGGGGGATACACTGAAGCTTTCTTT.

This chain connects TRBV7-9 to TRBJ1-1; 8 bases map to TRBD1. In germline, CDR1 is SEHNR, CDR2 FQNEAQ (reference sequence). CDR3 length: 17 amino acids. J was trimmed by 0 bases and V by 0 bases; bases with no gene match: 6. CDR3 loop: CASSLAPGGLMNTEAFF. The CDR3 DNA reads TGTGCCAGCAGCTTAGCTCCAGGGGGCCTTATGAACACTGAAGCTTTCTTT.

The gene calls are TRBV9 and TRBJ1-3; 11 bases match TRBD1. J was trimmed by 3 bases and V by 3 bases; bases with no gene match: 8. CDR1 is SGDLS and CDR2 is YYNGEE in the germline V gene. The CDR3 is 17 amino acids. CDR3 bases: TGTGCCAGCAGCGATACACCGGGACAGGGGGATGGAAACACCATATATTTT. Translation: CASSDTPGQGDGNTIYF. Full variable domain (rest looked up from reference TRBV9 and TRBJ1-3): DSGVTQTPKHLITATGQRVTLRCSPRSGDLSVYWYQQSLDQGLQFLIQYYNGEERAKGNILERFSAQQFPDLHSELNLSSLELGDSALYFCASSDTPGQGDGNTIYFGEGSWLTVV.